One and the same sample provided the 9 T cell receptor beta chains below, sequenced in a study of identical twins. One entry per CDR3 protein, called by TCRdb with MiXCR from the 5' RACE reads. The profile shows some 590,000 distinct CDR3 sequences, nearly 10% of them singletons. This same sample was also part of a study on yellow fever vaccine responses in identical twins.

Sequencing was performed on PBMCs. These receptors all stem from a woman aged 18-35 years in good health.

This clonotype has more than one count but fewer than ten. The rearrangement uses TRBV5-4 and TRBJ2-7; perhaps TRBD2 as D (5 bases). V lost 6 bases and J lost 5, with 12 bases in between. This CDR3 comprises 12 residues. The V gene's germline CDR1 is SGHNT and CDR2 YYREEE (reference sequence). The CDR3 nucleotides read TGTGCCAGCAACCGGGGAAGGGACGAGCAGTACTTC. Amino acid sequence: CASNRGRDEQYF.

The chain links TRBV27 to TRBJ2-1; D unresolved. V shed 7 bases and J shed 5 bases, with 12 bases lying between them. There are 13 residues in the CDR3. CDR1 and CDR2 from the germline V gene are MNHEY and SMNVEV (reference sequence). DNA of the CDR3: TGTGCCAGCACAGTTGGCAGCAACAATGAGCAGTTCTTC. It encodes CASTVGSNNEQFF.

The rearrangement uses TRBV7-9 and TRBJ2-7, with TRBD2 matching 10 bases. Germline V lookup: CDR1 SEHNR, CDR2 FQNEAQ (reference sequence). After removal of 9 bases from V and 5 bases from J, the junction contained 13 bases not matched to a gene. The CDR3 is 15 residues long. The CDR3 sequence: CASGPAGGPRNEQYF. Here the CDR3 DNA reads TGTGCCAGTGGCCCAGCGGGAGGGCCTAGGAACGAGCAGTACTTC.

This clonotype was observed many times. The CDR3 coding sequence is TGTGCCAGCAGTCGGGGACTAGCGAACACCGGGGAGCTGTTTTTT. As protein: CASSRGLANTGELFF. The genes are TRBV6-1 and TRBJ2-2, with 8 bases fitting TRBD2. CDR1 and CDR2 (germline): MNHNS, SASEGT. The CDR3 has 15 amino acids. V shed 5 bases and J 0 bases; nucleotides not matched to a gene: 2.

This chain connects TRBV7-9 to TRBJ1-1; D gene unclear. CDR3 length equals 13 residues. V shed 3 bases and J shed 6 bases, with 11 bases lying between them. The germline CDR1 and CDR2 sequences are SEHNR and FQNEAQ (reference sequence). The CDR3, as DNA: TGTGCCAGCAGCTTTACTGGGGAGGCTGAAGCTTTCTTT. Translated: CASSFTGEAEAFF.

This clonotype was counted ten times or more. The J gene is TRBJ2-7, the V gene TRBV5-1; a possible D gene is TRBD2 (5 bases). Trimming stripped 5 bases from V and 4 bases from J, with 13 bases between. There are 13 residues in the CDR3. Per germline, CDR1 SGHRS and CDR2 YFSETQ. CDR3: CASRELDLYEQYF. DNA for the CDR3: TGCGCCAGCAGAGAACTAGATCTTTACGAGCAGTACTTC.

The chain uses TRBV15 and TRBJ2-3, with 9 bases that match TRBD2. Germline trimming cut 1 base from V and 2 bases from J; bases unmatched to any gene: 4. Germline CDR1 is LNHNV and CDR2 is YYDKDF (reference sequence). The length of the CDR3 is 16 residues. In DNA form, the CDR3 reads TGTGCCACCAGCAGAGTAGCGGGGGAACTCACAGATACGCAGTATTTT. This encodes CATSRVAGELTDTQYF.

This clonotype was detected many times. This chain's CDR3 is CASSQDLGGSAYNEQFF. CDR3 coding DNA: TGCGCCAGCAGCCAAGATTTGGGCGGGAGTGCCTACAATGAGCAGTTCTTC. The gene calls are TRBV4-3 and TRBJ2-1; 7 positions match TRBD2. Per germline, CDR1 LGHNA and CDR2 YSLEER. V lost 0 bases and J lost 2; bases outside the gene matches: 7. The CDR3 extends over 17 amino acids.

This clonotype was picked up many times. V gene TRBV24-1 combines with J gene TRBJ2-3; D gene uncertain. Germline V lookup: CDR1 KGHDR, CDR2 SFDVKD. The CDR3 length is 13 residues. V was trimmed by 0 bases and J by 9 bases, leaving 9 bases between them. The CDR3 here is CATSDLSDPTQYF. In nucleotides, the CDR3 is TGTGCCACCAGTGATTTGTCGGACCCAACGCAGTATTTT.